What follows describes a single T cell receptor beta chain. This receptor's antigen is unknown. Base-call qualities are not available, and no considerably larger clone is one nucleotide away. This entry belongs to a study of technical replicates of blood from several donors (dated by TCRdb to about 2017). V trim: 1 base; J trim: 2 bases; unmatched bases: 6. The CDR3 has 16 amino acids, counting the end cysteine and phenylalanine. Just CDR3 DNA is preserved here, 48 bases in frame from base 1. Sequences LGHNA (CDR1) and YSLEER (CDR2) are obtained from the germline V gene. Library prep was done by the immunoSEQ multiplex PCR assay. In its TCRdb copy, this immuneACCESS table keeps in-frame sequences only and misses some clones. Where compared with another copy, unresolved V genes explain less than half of these, and the others have no known cause. The sample table shows 80,000 or so clones, and more than 80% are seen once. Jointly, the top ten make up roughly 4% of the sample.

The sequenced sample was PBMCs. This chain is built from TRBV4-3 and TRBJ2-3; TRBD2 aligns with 7 central bases. The receptor was derived from a human donor in good health. Some clones in this sample may be carry-over from other donors' samples. The CDR3 reads CASSQAQTSLTDTQYF. The nucleotide sequence is TGCGCCAGCAGCCAAGCTCAGACTAGCCTCACAGATACGCAGTATTTT.